This T cell receptor beta chain emerged from a study of molecular identifiers for immune sequencing clone quantification. Listed TCR primers and previously described methods were used for bulk TCR libraries. One entry per CDR3 protein results from TCRdb running MiXCR on the PCR reads. The top ten hold about 0.9% of the sample, which has 550,000 to 750,000 distinct CDR3 sequences, 20% seen once. Germline values: CDR1 LGHNT, CDR2 FRNRAP. The CDR3 is 12 amino acids. Trimming left V 2 bases short and J 1 base short, with 2 bases between. Ten or more counts support this clonotype. Naive CD8 T cells were picked out by sorting for CD8+CD4-CCR7+CD45RA+.

J is TRBJ1-1 and V is TRBV12-5; D is ambiguous. The specimen sequenced was naive CD8+ T cells from blood, with Jurkat cell RNA spiked in. Subset described: FACS-sorted CD8+CD4-CCR7+CD45RA+ naive T cells. The receptor's source is a human donor in good health. Some libraries in this study had Jurkat cell RNA spiked in. In nucleotides, the CDR3 is TGTGCTAGTGGTTTGTGGAACACTGAAGCTTTCTTT. Protein product: CASGLWNTEAFF.